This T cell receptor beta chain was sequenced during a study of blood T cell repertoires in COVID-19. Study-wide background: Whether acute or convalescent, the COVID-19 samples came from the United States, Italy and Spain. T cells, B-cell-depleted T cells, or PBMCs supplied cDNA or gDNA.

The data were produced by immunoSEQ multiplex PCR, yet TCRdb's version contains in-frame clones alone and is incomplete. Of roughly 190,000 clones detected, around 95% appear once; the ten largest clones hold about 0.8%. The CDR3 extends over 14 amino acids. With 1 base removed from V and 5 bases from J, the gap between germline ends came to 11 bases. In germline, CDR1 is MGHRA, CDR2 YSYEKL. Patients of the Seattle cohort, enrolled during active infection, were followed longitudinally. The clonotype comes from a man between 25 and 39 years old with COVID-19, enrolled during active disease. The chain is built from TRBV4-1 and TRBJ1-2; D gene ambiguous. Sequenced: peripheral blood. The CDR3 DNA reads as TGCGCCAGCAGCCAAGCAGGCAGACAATATGGCTACACCTTC. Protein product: CASSQAGRQYGYTF.